This TCR beta chain was found in a study of blood T cell repertoires in COVID-19. Overall study context: COVID-19 samples collected from the United States, Italy and Spain covered acute and convalescent phases.

Germline V gene lookup returns CDR1 SEHNR and CDR2 FQNEAQ (reference sequence). The CDR3 covers 11 residues. The protocol was immunoSEQ multiplex PCR, while the TCRdb copy is restricted to in-frame clones and leaves out a portion. Among about 320,000 clones listed, 65% to 85% were seen once. The chain is built from TRBV7-9 and TRBJ1-4; perhaps TRBD1 as D (5 bases). The receptor comes from a woman aged 45-65 years with acute or convalescent COVID-19. The sequencing input was peripheral blood. CDR3: CATKQAEKLFF. CDR3 nucleotide sequence: TGTGCTACTAAACAGGCTGAAAAACTGTTTTTT.